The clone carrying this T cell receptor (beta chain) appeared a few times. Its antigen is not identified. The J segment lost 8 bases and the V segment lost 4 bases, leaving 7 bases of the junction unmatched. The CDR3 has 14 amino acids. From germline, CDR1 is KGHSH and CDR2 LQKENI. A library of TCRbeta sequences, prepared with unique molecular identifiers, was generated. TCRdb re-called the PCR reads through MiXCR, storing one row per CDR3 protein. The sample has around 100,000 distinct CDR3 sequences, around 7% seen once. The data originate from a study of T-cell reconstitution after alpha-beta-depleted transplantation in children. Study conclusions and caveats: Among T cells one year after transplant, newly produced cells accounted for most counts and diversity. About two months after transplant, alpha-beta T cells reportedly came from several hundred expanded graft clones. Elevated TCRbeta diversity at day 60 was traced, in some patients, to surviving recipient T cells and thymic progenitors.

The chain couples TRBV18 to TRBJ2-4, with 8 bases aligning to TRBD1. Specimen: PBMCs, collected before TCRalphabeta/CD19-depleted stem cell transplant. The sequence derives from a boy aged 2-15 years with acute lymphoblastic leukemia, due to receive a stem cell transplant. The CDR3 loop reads CASSRDRGVDIQYF. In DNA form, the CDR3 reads TGTGCCAGCTCACGAGACAGGGGAGTAGACATTCAGTACTTC.